The text below deals with one T cell receptor beta chain. The target antigen is unknown. The CDR3 has 16 amino acids. Germline CDR1 SGHVS, CDR2 FQNEAQ. Trimming shortened V by 0 bases and J by 4 bases, and 12 bases separated the two germline ends. TCRdb reprocessed the 5' RACE reads with MiXCR, giving one entry per CDR3 protein. The profile shows a few hundred thousand distinct CDR3 sequences, less than 20% of them singletons. This entry is derived from a study of T cells after yellow fever vaccination. Study-wide results and limits: It was a small share of clonotypes that appeared in both CD4 and CD8 compartments. The secondary T-cell response peaked on day 5, not day 15, but was weaker. High-abundance clonotypes from the bulk population could contaminate FACS-sorted repertoires.

The clonotype was recovered from a man between 18 and 29 years old who received the YFV17D yellow fever vaccine. This sequence joins TRBV7-8 and TRBJ1-4, with a possible D match to TRBD1 (5 bases). This material consisted of PBMCs, taken more than 4 days after the first yellow fever vaccination. CDR3 nucleotides: TGTGCCAGCAGCTTAGCGACACAGAGGGGTAATGAAAAACTGTTTTTT. This encodes CASSLATQRGNEKLFF.